The 18 T cell receptor beta chains given below trace back to one sample, sequenced in a study of blood T cells in healthy people across ages. With a J-beta primer mix and a sample-barcoded 5' primer, a second PCR ran about 6 to 11 cycles. Each CDR3 protein gets one entry after TCRdb re-called the 5' RACE reads with MiXCR. The table shows 580,000 or so distinct CDR3 sequences, with around 48% occurring only once. The sample consisted of blood. All receptors derive from a man at least 80 years old in good health.

V is TRBV7-2 and J is TRBJ2-1, with D hard to call. The V gene's germline CDR1 is SGHTA and CDR2 FQGNSA. V gave up 4 bases and J gave up 0 bases, with 13 bases separating them. The CDR3 runs 16 residues. The CDR3 DNA sequence: TGTGCCAGCAGCTCCCTATTACGACACTCCTACAATGAGCAGTTCTTC. Residues: CASSSLLRHSYNEQFF.

The gene calls are TRBV14 and TRBJ2-1; tentatively, D is TRBD2 (6 bases). Germline CDR1 and CDR2: SGHDN and FVKESK. This CDR3 is built from 16 residues. V was cut by 1 base and J by 13 bases, with 23 bases left in between. CDR3 in amino acids: CASSQGLGGAEETQFF. In DNA, the CDR3 is TGTGCCAGCAGCCAAGGTTTAGGCGGGGCCGAAGAGACCCAGTTCTTC.

Comment on this clonotype: The junction and the germline gene differ at one end; a read error may be behind it. J is TRBJ1-2 and V is TRBV7-9, with D unclear. This CDR3 has 12 amino acids. The germline CDR1 and CDR2 sequences are SEHNR and FQNEAQ (reference sequence). The CDR3 loop is CSSFRGSYGYTF. The CDR3 region has the DNA TGTTCCAGCTTCCGCGGCTCCTATGGCTACACCTTC.

The J gene is TRBJ2-7, the V gene TRBV6-2 or TRBV6-3, with TRBD2 matching 13 bases. The CDR3 covers 17 residues. Losses at the gene ends were 4 bases for V and 7 bases for J; bases not matched to a gene: 13. Germline values: CDR1 MNHEY, CDR2 SVGEGT. This CDR3 is CASSSLPGLAGEGEQYF. CDR3 sequence (DNA): TGTGCCAGCAGTTCTCTACCCGGACTAGCGGGAGAAGGGGAGCAGTACTTC.

In its sample, this clonotype was seen a few times. The rearrangement joins TRBV7-2 to TRBJ2-5; a possible D gene is TRBD2 (6 bases). V was pared by 7 bases and J by 5 bases, with 17 bases between. This CDR3 comprises 14 residues. CDR1 is SGHTA and CDR2 is FQGNSA in the germline V gene. The CDR3 DNA sequence: TGTGCCAGCAACCCGGGACTGACGGTGGAGACCCAGTACTTC. Translated: CASNPGLTVETQYF.

CDR3 sequence (DNA): TGTGCCACCACCGGACAGGGCTCCTACGAGCAGTACTTC. It yields the protein CATTGQGSYEQYF. The gene calls are TRBV24-1 and TRBJ2-7; TRBD1 matches at 8 bases. CDR1 KGHDR and CDR2 SFDVKD come from the germline V gene. This CDR3 comprises 13 residues. J was trimmed by 0 bases and V by 8 bases; bases with no gene match: 2.

With regard to this clonotype: An end of the junction differs from the germline gene, which may be a read error. V is TRBV29-1 and J is TRBJ2-7, with D uncertain. Per the germline V gene, CDR1 is SQVTM and CDR2 is ANQGSEA. The CDR3 extends over 13 amino acids. In DNA, the CDR3 is TGCAGAAGAACCGGTTCAATCTCCCACGAGCAGTACTTC. As protein: CRRTGSISHEQYF.

The chain has TRBV7-6 and TRBJ2-1; TRBD2 agrees at 14 bases. This CDR3 comprises 15 residues. The germline CDR1 and CDR2 sequences are SGHVS and FNYEAQ. V trimming: 5 bases; J trimming: 9 bases; junction bases outside the gene matches: 6. The CDR3 reads CASSKGLAGVVEQFF. The CDR3 DNA reads TGTGCCAGCAGCAAGGGACTAGCGGGAGTGGTTGAGCAGTTCTTC.

Of note for this clonotype: Mismatch with germline at one junction end may stem from a read error. The genes are TRBV14 and TRBJ1-1; D not resolved. Germline V lookup: CDR1 SGHDN, CDR2 FVKESK. The CDR3 is 12 amino acids. The CDR3 DNA reads TGCGCCAGCAGCCAAGTAGGCACTGAAGCTTTCTTT. It codes for CASSQVGTEAFF.

This clonotype appeared a few times. The chain joins TRBV7-2 to TRBJ2-7, with D tentatively TRBD1 (6 bases). Germline V gene sequence: CDR1 SGHTA, CDR2 FQGNSA. Trimming took 0 bases from V and 2 from J, leaving 11 bases between them. CDR3 length: 15 residues. The CDR3 loop is CASSLASDRTYEQYF. CDR3 nucleotides: TGTGCCAGCAGCTTAGCATCCGACAGGACCTACGAGCAGTACTTC.

This sequence joins TRBV7-2 and TRBJ2-5; no clear D gene. Trimming cost V 0 bases and J 11 bases, with 16 bases left between them. Germline V gene sequence: CDR1 SGHTA, CDR2 FQGNSA. This CDR3 comprises 14 residues. CDR3 bases: TGTGCCAGCAGCTTAGCGGCGGAGAACGTAGAGCAGTACTTC. It is translated as CASSLAAENVEQYF.

The chain uses TRBV9 and TRBJ1-1; perhaps TRBD1 as D (5 bases). CDR3 length equals 14 residues. Germline lookup yields CDR1 SGDLS and CDR2 YYNGEE. V was cut by 4 bases and J by 4 bases, with 14 bases left in between. The CDR3 spells CASSPPKGSTEAFF. CDR3 nucleotides: TGTGCCAGCAGCCCCCCAAAGGGGTCCACTGAAGCTTTCTTT.

The chain links TRBV15 to TRBJ2-7, with D hard to call. The CDR3 totals 13 residues. Trimming removed 0 bases at V and 7 bases at J, with 10 bases between. Germline CDR1 reads LNHNV; CDR2 reads YYDKDF (reference sequence). CDR3 bases: TGTGCCACCAGCAGAGAGCAGGATCGGGAGCAGTACTTC. This gives the protein CATSREQDREQYF.

In this sample, this clonotype turned up a few times. A read error is possible here, since a much larger clone lies one base away. Here the CDR3 DNA reads TGTGCCGGCAGTCAACGCGGAGGGGGGGGGGAGACCCAGTACTTC. This gives the protein CAGSQRGGGGETQYF. This chain links TRBV6-5 with TRBJ2-5, with D perhaps matching TRBD2 (7 bases). The length of the CDR3 is 15 residues. Germline lookup yields CDR1 MNHEY and CDR2 SVGAGI.

In this sample, this clonotype turned up many times. Possible read error: a much larger clone is one base away. V is TRBV6-5 and J is TRBJ2-1, with TRBD2 matching 9 bases. The tail of the sequence fits TRBJ2-7 better, so the J call may be wrong. The CDR3 spans 13 residues. Germline V gene lookup returns CDR1 MNHEY and CDR2 SVGAGI. The CDR3 DNA follows: TGTGCCACCGGGACTAGCACCTACAATGAGCAGTACTTC. Amino acid sequence: CATGTSTYNEQYF.

This chain links TRBV7-2 with TRBJ2-3; D is possibly TRBD1 (5 bases). Germline assignment: CDR1 SGHTA and CDR2 FQGNSA. Trimming removed 5 bases from V and 3 bases from J, with 15 bases in between. CDR3 length equals 15 residues. CDR3 nucleotide sequence: TGTGCCAGCAGCCCCTGGGCAGGGTTGACAGATACGCAGTATTTT. Translating gives CASSPWAGLTDTQYF. Drawing the rest from reference TRBV7-2 and TRBJ2-3, the complete variable domain is GAGVSQSPSNKVTEKGKDVELRCDPISGHTALYWYRQSLGQGLEFLIYFQGNSAPDKSGLPSDRFSAERTGGSVSTLTIQRTQQEDSAVYLCASSPWAGLTDTQYFGPGTRLTVL.

As for this clonotype: The germline gene is not matched at one end of the junction; a read error may be the cause. The V call is TRBV7-9, the J call TRBJ1-2; 7 positions match TRBD1. The CDR3 length is 14 residues. Looked up from germline, CDR1 is SEHNR and CDR2 is FQNEAQ (reference sequence). In nucleotides, the CDR3 is TGTGCCAGCAGCTTTGGCGGACAGGACTATGACTACACCTTC. It codes for CASSFGGQDYDYTF.

V gene TRBV7-2 combines with J gene TRBJ2-7; tentative D call: TRBD2 (5 bases). The germline gives CDR1 SGHTA, CDR2 FQGNSA. CDR3 length: 13 residues. With 3 bases removed from V and 10 bases from J, the gap between germline ends came to 16 bases. CDR3 residues: CASSLMTRETQYF. The CDR3 DNA is TGTGCCAGCAGCTTGATGACGAGGGAAACCCAGTACTTC.